These 29 T cell receptor beta chains were sequenced from one sample in a study of blood T cell repertoires in COVID-19. Generated by immunoSEQ multiplex PCR, the TCRdb table keeps only in-frame clones and is missing some. The table records about 94,000 clones, about 77% of them present only once. The specimen was peripheral blood. The source of these receptors is a man aged 70 or older with COVID-19, enrolled during active disease.

This chain joins TRBV10-3 and TRBJ1-5; D is perhaps TRBD1 (5 bases). The CDR3 runs 13 residues. Germline values: CDR1 ENHRY, CDR2 SYGVKD. V lost 2 bases and J lost 4, with 6 bases in between. CDR3 region: CAISEGGNQPQHF. The DNA of the CDR3 is TGTGCCATCAGTGAGGGGGGGAATCAGCCCCAGCATTTT.

The DNA of the CDR3 is TGTGCCAGCAGCTTAACGAGGGACACTGAAGCTTTCTTT. Translation gives CASSLTRDTEAFF. The chain carries TRBV7-8 and TRBJ1-1; D uncertain. The germline gives CDR1 SGHVS, CDR2 FQNEAQ. The CDR3 loop spans 13 amino acids. Trimming pared 2 bases from V and 3 bases from J, leaving 7 bases between.

The rearrangement joins TRBV6-5 to TRBJ2-5, with TRBD1 matching 9 bases. Per germline, CDR1 MNHEY and CDR2 SVGAGI. The CDR3 spans 14 residues. Trimming removed 5 bases from V and 5 bases from J; junction bases left unmatched: 6. Written as DNA, the CDR3 is TGTGCCAGCAGTATACAGGGGGCCCTGGAGACCCAGTACTTC. The encoded protein is CASSIQGALETQYF.

The J gene is TRBJ1-2, the V gene TRBV7-2, with 9 bases fitting TRBD1. The J segment lost 4 bases and the V segment lost 7 bases, leaving 10 bases of the junction unmatched. The CDR3 length is 15 residues. CDR1 and CDR2 (germline): SGHTA, FQGNSA. The CDR3 protein is CASTQTGGIVYGYTF. CDR3 DNA: TGTGCCAGCACCCAGACAGGGGGAATCGTCTATGGCTACACCTTC. Drawing the rest from reference TRBV7-2 and TRBJ1-2, the complete variable domain is GAGVSQSPSNKVTEKGKDVELRCDPISGHTALYWYRQSLGQGLEFLIYFQGNSAPDKSGLPSDRFSAERTGGSVSTLTIQRTQQEDSAVYLCASTQTGGIVYGYTFGSGTRLTVV.

V gene TRBV28 combines with J gene TRBJ1-1; TRBD1 might be the D (6 bases). Trimming took off 4 bases at V and 5 bases at J, with 17 bases between the two ends. This CDR3 is built from 15 residues. The V gene's germline CDR1 is MDHEN and CDR2 SYDVKM. CDR3 DNA sequence: TGTGCCAGCAGTTCCTGGGCGGGGGCGGATACTGAAGCTTTCTTT. Protein: CASSSWAGADTEAFF.

The chain employs TRBV24-1 and TRBJ2-3, with D hard to call. CDR3 length equals 16 residues. The germline V gene has CDR1 KGHDR and CDR2 SFDVKD. V was cut by 1 base and J by 1 base, with 11 bases left in between. The CDR3 loop is CATSDLSSRGTDTQYF. The DNA of the CDR3 is TGTGCCACCAGTGATTTAAGCTCCCGCGGCACAGATACGCAGTATTTT.

The J gene is TRBJ1-1, the V gene TRBV15, with TRBD1 as a possible D gene (5 bases). The CDR3 is made up of 14 amino acids. Germline CDR1 is LNHNV and CDR2 is YYDKDF (reference sequence). Trimming cost V 0 bases and J 1 base, with 6 bases left between them. The CDR3 is CATSRDRENTEAFF. The CDR3 DNA sequence: TGTGCCACCAGCAGAGACAGGGAGAACACTGAAGCTTTCTTT.

This chain uses TRBV6-6 with TRBJ1-2; 8 bases are a match to TRBD1. Germline CDR1 MNHNY, CDR2 SVGAGI (reference sequence). The ends lost 4 bases at V and 4 bases at J; junction bases unmatched: 5. The CDR3 is made up of 14 amino acids. For the CDR3, the DNA is TGTGCCAGCAGTTCACAGGGGGTAGGCTATGGCTACACCTTC. It encodes CASSSQGVGYGYTF.

In this sample, this clone turned up many times. V and J are TRBV28 and TRBJ2-5; the match to TRBD1 covers 9 bases. Germline values: CDR1 MDHEN, CDR2 SYDVKM. The V and J ends lost 4 bases and 4 bases, in that order; junction bases with no gene match: 4. The CDR3 extends over 14 amino acids. CDR3 region: CASSSTGGGETQYF. The CDR3 nucleotides read TGTGCCAGCAGTTCTACAGGGGGCGGAGAGACCCAGTACTTC.

This clone was seen a handful of times. The V gene is TRBV7-8, the J gene TRBJ1-6; possibly TRBD1 for D (5 bases). CDR1 is SGHVS and CDR2 is FQNEAQ in the germline V gene. The CDR3 sequence is 13 residues long. Trimming stripped 5 bases from V and 10 bases from J, with 12 bases between. The CDR3 is CASSLREGSPLHF. CDR3 bases: TGTGCCAGCAGCCTCAGGGAGGGATCACCCCTCCACTTT.

The CDR3 coding sequence is TGCGCCAGCAGCCAGGTACTCCACGCGGCTTACTCACCCCTCCACTTT. Translation: CASSQVLHAAYSPLHF. The genes are TRBV4-1 and TRBJ1-6; D gene ambiguous. Trimming took off 3 bases at V and 10 bases at J, with 19 bases between the two ends. Per germline, CDR1 MGHRA and CDR2 YSYEKL. This CDR3 region has 16 residues.

A single count supports this clone. J is TRBJ2-1 and V is TRBV3-1 (or the pseudogene TRBV3-2); 7 bases are a match to TRBD2. This CDR3 has 15 residues. The trim removed 4 bases at V and 5 bases at J, leaving 8 bases unmatched. Germline values: CDR1 LGHDT, CDR2 YNNKEL (reference sequence). This CDR3 reads CASSLTSVGNNEQFF. The CDR3 coding sequence is TGTGCCAGCAGCCTTACTAGCGTAGGTAACAATGAGCAGTTCTTC.

This clone was counted once. The rearrangement joins TRBV3-1 (or the pseudogene TRBV3-2) to TRBJ1-1; possible D gene TRBD1, 6 bases. The V and J ends lost 3 bases and 7 bases respectively, with 12 bases between them. CDR3 length equals 13 residues. Germline V gives CDR1 LGHDT, CDR2 YNNKEL (reference sequence). The CDR3: CASSHGGGGEAFF. CDR3 nucleotide sequence: TGTGCCAGCAGCCACGGAGGGGGGGGTGAAGCTTTCTTT.

This chain connects TRBV19 to TRBJ2-5, with D perhaps matching TRBD2 (5 bases). Germline V gene sequence: CDR1 LNHDA, CDR2 SQIVND (reference sequence). The CDR3 runs 14 residues. Trimming took off 6 bases at V and 5 bases at J, with 16 bases between the two ends. The CDR3 bases are TGTGCCAGTAGCCCCGGGATCGGTCAGGAGACCCAGTACTTC. As protein: CASSPGIGQETQYF.

The chain links TRBV6-5 to TRBJ2-7; 7 nucleotides line up with TRBD1. The germline V gene has CDR1 MNHEY and CDR2 SVGAGI. V lost 6 bases and J lost 2; bases outside the gene matches: 10. CDR3 length equals 15 residues. Here the CDR3 DNA reads TGTGCCAGCAGCTCACAGAGACAGGGTACCTACGAGCAGTACTTC. Protein product: CASSSQRQGTYEQYF.

This sequence joins TRBV19 and TRBJ1-5, with D tentatively TRBD1 (5 bases). Germline lookup yields CDR1 LNHDA and CDR2 SQIVND (reference sequence). V lost 7 bases to trimming and J lost 6 bases, with 10 bases between them. The length of the CDR3 is 12 residues. The CDR3 DNA sequence: TGTGCCAGTACCCCGGGGGGTCAGCCCCAGCATTTT. Translating gives CASTPGGQPQHF.

This chain connects TRBV5-1 to TRBJ1-2; tentatively, D is TRBD1 (6 bases). Germline V CDR1 and CDR2: SGHRS, YFSETQ. The CDR3 runs to 13 residues. Trimming shortened V by 5 bases and J by 7 bases, and 15 bases separated the two germline ends. DNA of the CDR3: TGCGCCAGCAGAGCCGACAGGTTTGGTGGCTACACCTTC. Its protein product is CASRADRFGGYTF.

This clone was seen once. This sequence joins TRBV18 and TRBJ2-4, with 11 bases lining up with TRBD2. This CDR3 comprises 18 residues. Germline trimming cut 4 bases from V and 3 bases from J; bases unmatched to any gene: 11. CDR1 is KGHSH and CDR2 is LQKENI in the germline V gene. CDR3: CASSLLGLAGFGKNIQYF. The DNA of the CDR3 is TGTGCCAGCTCACTATTAGGACTAGCGGGTTTTGGCAAAAACATTCAGTACTTC. Full variable domain (missing parts from reference TRBV18 and TRBJ2-4): NAGVMQNPRHLVRRRGQEARLRCSPMKGHSHVYWYRQLPEEGLKFMVYLQKENIIDESGMPKERFSAEFPKEGPSILRIQQVVRGDSAAYFCASSLLGLAGFGKNIQYFGAGTRLSVL.

This chain links TRBV5-4 with TRBJ2-1; 8 bases are shared with TRBD1. CDR3 length: 15 amino acids. The V gene's germline CDR1 is SGHNT and CDR2 YYREEE (reference sequence). The J segment lost 7 bases and the V segment lost 4 bases, leaving 10 bases of the junction unmatched. The CDR3: CASSTRTGWDNEQFF. Here the CDR3 DNA reads TGTGCCAGCAGCACCAGGACAGGGTGGGATAATGAGCAGTTCTTC.

The chain links TRBV6-6 to TRBJ1-1; 10 nucleotides match TRBD1. CDR3 size: 14 residues. After removal of 6 bases from V and 11 bases from J, the junction contained 12 bases not matched to a gene. Germline lookup yields CDR1 MNHNY and CDR2 SVGAGI (reference sequence). CDR3 protein: CASSPQTGGLPAFF. CDR3 nucleotides: TGTGCCAGCAGCCCACAGACAGGGGGCCTTCCCGCTTTCTTT.

This clone was counted a single time. V usage is TRBV5-4 and J usage is TRBJ2-5; 11 bases are shared with TRBD2. V shed 4 bases and J 2 bases; nucleotides not matched to a gene: 7. Germline assignment: CDR1 SGHNT and CDR2 YYREEE (reference sequence). This CDR3 is built from 16 residues. DNA for the CDR3: TGTGCCAGCAGCAAAGGGGGACTAGCGGATCAAGAGACCCAGTACTTC. It specifies CASSKGGLADQETQYF.

The chain combines TRBV29-1 with TRBJ1-1, with a possible D match to TRBD1 (6 bases). The CDR3 spans 12 residues. The germline gives CDR1 SQVTM, CDR2 ANQGSEA. Trimming took off 6 bases at V and 5 bases at J, with 13 bases between the two ends. CDR3 coding DNA: TGCAGCGTCGCCAGGGGAGGGACTGAAGCTTTCTTT. Its translation: CSVARGGTEAFF.

The V call is TRBV25-1, the J call TRBJ1-4; no clear D. The length of the CDR3 is 15 residues. V was cut by 7 bases and J by 6 bases, with 18 bases left in between. In germline, CDR1 is MGHDK, CDR2 SYGVNS. CDR3 in amino acids: CASNPPGSGHEKLFF. The DNA of the CDR3 is TGTGCCAGCAACCCTCCCGGCAGCGGCCATGAAAAACTGTTTTTT.

The V call is TRBV9, the J call TRBJ2-3; 11 positions match TRBD2. Germline CDR1 is SGDLS and CDR2 is YYNGEE. J lost 1 base, V lost 4 bases, and 2 bases had no gene match. The CDR3 consists of 15 residues. The CDR3 protein is CASSTGLAGTDTQYF. The CDR3 DNA reads as TGTGCCAGCAGCACGGGACTAGCGGGCACAGATACGCAGTATTTT.

This clone was counted between two and nine times. The genes are TRBV9 and TRBJ1-1; D call uncertain. CDR1 is SGDLS, CDR2 YYNGEE, per germline. This CDR3 contains 15 residues. Between the trimmed V and J ends, which lost 0 bases and 2 bases, there was a span of 11 bases. The DNA of the CDR3 is TGTGCCAGCAGCGTAGATGATGCAGGCAACACTGAAGCTTTCTTT. Translated: CASSVDDAGNTEAFF.

The chain links TRBV6-5 to TRBJ2-7, with D possibly being TRBD1 (5 bases). CDR3 length: 15 amino acids. V lost 1 base and J lost 2, with 12 bases in between. Germline V gene data show CDR1 as MNHEY and CDR2 as SVGAGI. The CDR3 DNA sequence: TGTGCCAGCAGTTACTTTAAAGGGGTGACCTACGAGCAGTACTTC. Translation: CASSYFKGVTYEQYF.

The chain recombines TRBV19 with TRBJ1-2; 8 bases fit TRBD1. Per the germline V gene, CDR1 is LNHDA and CDR2 is SQIVND (reference sequence). The CDR3 loop spans 16 amino acids. V shed 6 bases, J shed 4 bases, and the junction held 13 bases outside the gene matches. As DNA, the CDR3 is TGTGCCAGTAGGGATGAGGACAGGGCTGAAACCTATGGCTACACCTTC. This encodes CASRDEDRAETYGYTF.

The chain links TRBV10-2 to TRBJ2-1, with 13 bases identical to TRBD2. The CDR3 is 15 amino acids. Germline trimming cut 5 bases from V and 5 bases from J; bases unmatched to any gene: 3. The germline gives CDR1 WSHSY, CDR2 SAAADI. CDR3 in amino acids: CASSPGTSGNNEQFF. CDR3 coding DNA: TGCGCCAGCAGTCCCGGGACTAGCGGGAACAATGAGCAGTTCTTC.

The chain carries TRBV6-5 and TRBJ2-7, with TRBD2 matching over 10 bases. The length of the CDR3 is 14 residues. The V and J ends lost 5 bases and 3 bases, in that order; junction bases with no gene match: 4. From germline, CDR1 is MNHEY and CDR2 SVGAGI. Here the CDR3 DNA reads TGTGCCAGCAGTAAGCGGGAGGGCCGCTACGAGCAGTACTTC. This codes for CASSKREGRYEQYF.